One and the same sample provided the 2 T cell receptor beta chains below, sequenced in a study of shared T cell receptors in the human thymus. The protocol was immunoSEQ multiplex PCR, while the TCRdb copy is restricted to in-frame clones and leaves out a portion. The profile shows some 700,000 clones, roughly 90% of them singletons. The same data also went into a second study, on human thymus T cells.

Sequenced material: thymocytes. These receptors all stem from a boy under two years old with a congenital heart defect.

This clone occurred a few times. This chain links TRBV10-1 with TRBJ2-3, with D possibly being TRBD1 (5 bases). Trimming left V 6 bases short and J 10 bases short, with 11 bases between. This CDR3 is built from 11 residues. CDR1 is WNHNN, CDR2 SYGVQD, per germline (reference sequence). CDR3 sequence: CASSCMGPQYF. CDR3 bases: TGCGCCAGCAGCTGTATGGGGCCGCAGTATTTT.

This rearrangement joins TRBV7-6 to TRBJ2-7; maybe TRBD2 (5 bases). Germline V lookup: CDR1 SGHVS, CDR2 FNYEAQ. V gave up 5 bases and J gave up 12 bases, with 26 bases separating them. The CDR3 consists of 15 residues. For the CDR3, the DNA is TGTGCCAGCAGCCCCCCTGCTAGCTTACTACGAGCAGTGTACTTC. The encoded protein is CASSPPASLLRAVYF.